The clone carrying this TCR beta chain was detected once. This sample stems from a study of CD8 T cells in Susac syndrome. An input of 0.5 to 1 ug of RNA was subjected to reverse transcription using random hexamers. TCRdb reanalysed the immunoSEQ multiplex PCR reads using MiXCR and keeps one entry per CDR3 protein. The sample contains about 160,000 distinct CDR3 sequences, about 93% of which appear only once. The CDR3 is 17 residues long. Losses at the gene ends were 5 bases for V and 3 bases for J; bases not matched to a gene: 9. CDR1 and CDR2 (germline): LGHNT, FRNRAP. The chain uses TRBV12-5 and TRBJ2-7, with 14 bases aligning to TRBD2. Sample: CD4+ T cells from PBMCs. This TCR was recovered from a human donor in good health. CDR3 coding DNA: TGTGCTAGTGGTCCCGGACTAGCGGGGGGTCGGAGCTACGAGCAGTACTTC. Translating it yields CASGPGLAGGRSYEQYF.